This T cell receptor beta chain was sequenced in a study of blood T cells in healthy people across ages. Through a sample-barcoded 5' primer and a J-beta primer mix, a second PCR was run for about 6 to 11 cycles. In TCRdb, the 5' RACE reads were re-called with MiXCR into one record per CDR3 protein. The sample has 590,000 or so distinct CDR3 sequences; roughly 31% are singletons. CDR3 length: 15 amino acids. Germline V gene data show CDR1 as SGHTA and CDR2 as FQGNSA. The J segment lost 7 bases and the V segment lost 0 bases, leaving 1 base of the junction unmatched. This clonotype was detected many times.

The sequenced sample consisted of blood. The J gene is TRBJ1-6, the V gene TRBV7-2; 9 nucleotides line up with TRBD1. The clonotype was recovered from a woman over 75 in good health. The CDR3 DNA reads TGTGCCAGCAGCTTAGCGGGACAGGGCAATTCACCCCTCCACTTT. Its translation: CASSLAGQGNSPLHF. Variable domain in full (rest from reference TRBV7-2 and TRBJ1-6): GAGVSQSPSNKVTEKGKDVELRCDPISGHTALYWYRQSLGQGLEFLIYFQGNSAPDKSGLPSDRFSAERTGGSVSTLTIQRTQQEDSAVYLCASSLAGQGNSPLHFGNGTRLTVT.